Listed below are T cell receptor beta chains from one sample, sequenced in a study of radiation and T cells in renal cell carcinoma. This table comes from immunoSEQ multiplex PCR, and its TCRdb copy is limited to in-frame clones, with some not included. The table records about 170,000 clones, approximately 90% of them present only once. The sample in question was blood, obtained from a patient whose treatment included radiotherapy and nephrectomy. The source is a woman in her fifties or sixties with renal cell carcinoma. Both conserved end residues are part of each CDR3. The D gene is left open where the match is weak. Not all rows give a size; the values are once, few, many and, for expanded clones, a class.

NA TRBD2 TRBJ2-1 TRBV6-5 TGTGCCAGCAGTATAGCGGGGGGGCTATTAAATGAGCAGTTCTTC CASSIAGGLLNEQFF
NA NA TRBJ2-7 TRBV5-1 TGCGCCAGCAGCGTCGGGGGGCTCACGGGGGAAGAGCAGTACTTC CASSVGGLTGEEQYF
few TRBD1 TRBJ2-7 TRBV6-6 TGTGCCAGCAGCAAACAGGGGACCGGGATGGGGGAGCAGTACTTC CASSKQGTGMGEQYF
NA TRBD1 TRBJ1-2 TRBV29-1 TGCAGCTCAAGGACAGGCCAAGGCTACACCTTC CSSRTGQGYTF
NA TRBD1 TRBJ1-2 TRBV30 TGTGCCTGGAGTCCCGGACAGGGGGCGCGTAGGAATGGCTACACCTTC CAWSPGQGARRNGYTF
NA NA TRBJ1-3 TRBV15 TGTGCCACCAGCAGAGAGGCCGGTGGAAACACCATATATTTT CATSREAGGNTIYF
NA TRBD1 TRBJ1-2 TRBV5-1 TGCGCCAGCAGCTTCGTTCCGGGGACAGGGAACTATGGCTACACCTTC CASSFVPGTGNYGYTF
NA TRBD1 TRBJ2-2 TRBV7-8 TGTGCCAGCAGCCCTGGGACAGGGGGGAACGGGGAGCTGTTTTTT CASSPGTGGNGELFF
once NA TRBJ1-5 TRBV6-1 TGTGCCAGCAGGGGGAGCCTCAATCAGCCCCAGCATTTT CASRGSLNQPQHF
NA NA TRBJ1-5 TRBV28 TGTGCCAGCAGTTTAGTCAGGGGCAATCAGCCCCAGCATTTT CASSLVRGNQPQHF
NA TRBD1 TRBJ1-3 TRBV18 TGTGCCAGCTCACCGACAGGGGAATCAGGAAACACCATATATTTT CASSPTGESGNTIYF
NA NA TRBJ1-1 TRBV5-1 TGCGCCAGCAGCTCGTCACGGACTCCCGGGATCGCTTTCTTT CASSSSRTPGIAFF
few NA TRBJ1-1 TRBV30 TGTGCCTGGGGTTTCCGTCCTCCTGAAGCTTTCTTT CAWGFRPPEAFF
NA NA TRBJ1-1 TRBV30 TGTGCCTGGAGGAAGGGGAACAGGGCGAACACTGAAGCTTTCTTT CAWRKGNRANTEAFF
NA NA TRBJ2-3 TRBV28 TGTGCCAGCAGTTTAGCCGCAGATACGCAGTATTTT CASSLAADTQYF
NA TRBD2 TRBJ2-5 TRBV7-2 TGTGCCAGCAGCGTTAGCGGGGGGGCTCAGTGGGAGACCCAGTACTTC CASSVSGGAQWETQYF
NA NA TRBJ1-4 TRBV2 TGTGCCAGCAGTCTTGTAACAGCCTTTAACCAGTTTTTT CASSLVTAFNQFF
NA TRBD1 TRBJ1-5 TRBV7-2 TGTGCCAGCAGCTTACAGACAGGGGTCAATCAGCCCCAGCATTTT CASSLQTGVNQPQHF
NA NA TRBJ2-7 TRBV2 TGTGCCAGCAGTGAACAGGGGACCTACGAGCAGTACTTC CASSEQGTYEQYF
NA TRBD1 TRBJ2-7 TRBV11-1 TGTGCCAGCAGCAGGGACAGGGAACGCGAGCAGTACTTC CASSRDREREQYF
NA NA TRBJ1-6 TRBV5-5 TGTGCCAGCAGCTCCGTTAATTCACCCCTCCACTTT CASSSVNSPLHF
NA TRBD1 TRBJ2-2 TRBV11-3 TGTGCCAGCAGCTCTGGGACAGCCAACACCGGGGAGCTGTTTTTT CASSSGTANTGELFF
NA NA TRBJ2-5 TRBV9 TGTGCCAGCAGCGTAGATCCGTGGATGGTAGGGCAAGAGACCCAGTACTTC CASSVDPWMVGQETQYF
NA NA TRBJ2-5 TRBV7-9 TGTGCCAGCAGCTATCAAAGGGAGACCCAGTACTTC CASSYQRETQYF
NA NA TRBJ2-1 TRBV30 TGTGCCTGGACTAGCTACCATGAGCAGTTCTTC CAWTSYHEQFF
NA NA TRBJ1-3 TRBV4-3 TGCGCCAGCAGCCAAGCGAAAGGGCCTGGAAACACCATATATTTT CASSQAKGPGNTIYF
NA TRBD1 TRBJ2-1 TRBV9 TGTGCCAGCAGCGCCGGGACAGCGTCCTACAATGAGCAGTTCTTC CASSAGTASYNEQFF
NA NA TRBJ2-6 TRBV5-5 TGTGCCAGCAGCTTGGCTTGGGGGGCCAACGTCCTGACTTTC CASSLAWGANVLTF
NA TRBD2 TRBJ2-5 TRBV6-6 TGTGCCAGCAGTCCGATAGCGGGGGGGCCTCAAGAGACCCAGTACTTC CASSPIAGGPQETQYF
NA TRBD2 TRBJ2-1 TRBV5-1 TGCGCCAGCAGCTTGGTGGGGGGGAGCTCCTACAATGAGCAGTTCTTC CASSLVGGSSYNEQFF
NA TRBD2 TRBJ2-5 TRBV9 TGTGCCAGCAGCGCTCCGGGGGGGGCGAAGGAGACCCAGTACTTC CASSAPGGAKETQYF
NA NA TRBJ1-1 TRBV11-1 TGTGCCAGCAGCTTAGCGAACAGGATCTCTGAAGCTTTCTTT CASSLANRISEAFF
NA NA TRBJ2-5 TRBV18 TGTGCCAGCTCTACAGCAGGGGTTAGCCAAGAGACCCAGTACTTC CASSTAGVSQETQYF
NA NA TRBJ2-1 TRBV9 TGTGCCAGCAGCTCCAACAGGGCCGACTCCTACAATGAGCAGTTCTTC CASSSNRADSYNEQFF
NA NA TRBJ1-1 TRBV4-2 TGTGCCAGCAGCCAAGAGAGGGGCATGAACACTGAAGCTTTCTTT CASSQERGMNTEAFF
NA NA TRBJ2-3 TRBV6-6 TGTGCCAGCAGTTACAGGGGCACAGATACGCAGTATTTT CASSYRGTDTQYF
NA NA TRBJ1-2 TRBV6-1 TGTGCCAGCAGCGACATGGCAGGGGAGGGCTACACCTTC CASSDMAGEGYTF
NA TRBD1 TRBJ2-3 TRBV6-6 TGTGCCAGCAGTTCCTTCCGGGACAGCCGCACAGATACGCAGTATTTT CASSSFRDSRTDTQYF
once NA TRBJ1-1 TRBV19 TGTGCCAGTACCACCATAGCGCGGGGCACTGAAGCTTTCTTT CASTTIARGTEAFF